This T cell receptor beta chain was identified in a study of human T cells and chemical hapten exposure. This clonotype was observed a handful of times. TCRdb itself ran the RACE reads through MiXCR, one entry per CDR3 protein. The table has some 79,000 distinct CDR3 sequences, more than 9% seen once. The CDR3 is 15 amino acids. From germline, CDR1 is DFQATT and CDR2 SNEGSKA (reference sequence). Trimming left V 1 base short and J 0 bases short, with 12 bases between. Time point meaning: patch test 2, 6 weeks after DPC sensitization. Described treatment: therapeutic diphenylcyclopropenone sensitization with weekly scalp DPC.

The specimen was whole blood, collected in connection with sensitization to the hapten diphenylcyclopropenone (DPC). V and J are TRBV20-1 and TRBJ2-5; D possibly corresponds to TRBD2 (6 bases). This TCR derives from a woman aged 45-65 years with alopecia areata. Some clones in this sample may be carry-over from other donors' samples. The CDR3 DNA follows: TGCAGTGCTAGAGTCCCCCTAGCGCACCAAGAGACCCAGTACTTC. This encodes CSARVPLAHQETQYF.